The T cell receptor (beta chain) described here comes from a study of OX40 agonist ivuxolimab in advanced cancers. With respect to the entire study: The costimulatory receptor OX40 (CD134) was targeted by ivuxolimab, a fully human IgG2 agonistic monoclonal antibody. Intravenous ivuxolimab was administered to patients every 2 weeks at six dose levels: 0.01, 0.1, 0.3, 1.5, 3 and 10 mg/kg. Of the roughly 54 dose-escalation patients, hepatocellular carcinoma was present in 19, melanoma in some 15, renal cell carcinoma in 9 and head and neck cancer in 9. In the dose-escalation cohort, 82.7% of patients were male, and the mean age was approximately 60 years, with a range of roughly 20 to 85. Prior anti-PD-1, anti-PD-L1 or anti-CTLA-4 therapy was permitted, and checkpoint inhibitors had been received by under 50% of dose-escalation patients. Partial responses occurred in three dose-escalation patients, of whom one had hepatocellular carcinoma and two had cutaneous melanoma. The purpose of peripheral TCRbeta sequencing was to test whether ivuxolimab changed TCR sequence diversity and led to clonal T-cell expansion. The paper reports the monotherapy dose-escalation portion (N of about 52 patients) of the phase I ivuxolimab trial. General study outcomes and caveats: Low levels of normalized T-cell clonal expansion were also seen in some patients who did not respond. The antigen specificity of the clonally expanded peripheral T cells was not determined. In the 0.1-3.0 mg/kg groups, partial responders were among the patients with the lowest normalized peripheral clonal expansion, particularly in CD8+ T cells. On average, CD8+ T cells showed more expanded clones than CD4+ T cells after ivuxolimab. At doses from 0.1 to 3.0 mg/kg, clonal expansion was seen in both CD4+ and CD8+ blood T cells between baseline and week 6.

Patients with autoimmune disease history or receiving systemic immunosuppression were excluded from the trial. Peripheral blood for TCR sequencing was drawn from every dose cohort at baseline, at cycle 4 day 1 and at cycle 7 day 1. The samples were drawn from a first-in-human, open-label, multicenter phase I dose-escalation trial of ivuxolimab. Adults with locally advanced or metastatic head and neck squamous cell, hepatocellular, melanoma or renal cell carcinoma were enrolled in the trial. Before TCR sequencing, CD4+ T cells and CD8+ T cells from peripheral blood were sorted into separate populations. For sequencing of the TCRbeta CDR3 region, genomic DNA was extracted from the sorted cells. TCRbeta CDR3 regions were sequenced using the immunoSEQ Assay. Here the immuneACCESS table is served through TCRdb, limited to in-frame sequences with V and J called. Missing clones are a known gap in these copies; in checked studies unresolved V genes cover under half, and the rest lacks a known reason. Across this sample there are about 73,000 clones, with around 84% seen only once. The top ten clonotypes cover around 2.3% of the sample.

On this clone: What antigen it recognizes has not been identified. Base-call qualities are not available, and no considerably larger clone is one nucleotide away.

This TCR was sampled from an adult with an advanced solid tumor such as melanoma, head and neck, liver or kidney cancer. Sequenced material: CD4+ or CD8+ T cells sorted from blood, taken in a trial of the OX40 agonist ivuxolimab.

CDR3 loop: CASRKQGRNSPLHF. The nucleotides read TGTGCCAGTAGAAAACAGGGGCGGAATTCACCCCTCCACTTT. Recombination connected TRBV19 to TRBJ1-6; the central 7 bases match TRBD1. The CDR3 measures 14 amino acids from cysteine to phenylalanine. The sequence is cut down to CDR3 DNA, 42 bases in frame from base 1. According to the germline V gene (reference sequence), CDR1 reads LNHDA and CDR2 reads SQIVND. The V end gives up 6 bases and the J end 7 bases, leaving 6 bases in the junction not matched to a gene. Reference TRBV19 and TRBJ1-6 genes cover what lies past the CDR3, so the full variable domain is DGGITQSPKYLFRKEGQNVTLSCEQNLNHDAMYWYRQDPGQGLRLIYYSQIVNDFQKGDIAEGYSVSREKKESFPLTVTSAQKNPTAFYLCASRKQGRNSPLHFGNGTRLTVT.